This TCR beta chain was observed in a study of T cells in Graves' hyperthyroidism and ophthalmopathy. Overall study results and limits: Most thyroid-expanded clonotypes above 0.001 were also found in blood.

This clonotype was detected a few times. No antigen is known for it. Researchers took RNA transcripts and amplified the TCR beta CDR3 regions from them. First-round RT-PCR targeting the TCR CDR3 was performed with the HTBI primer set. TCRdb re-derived calls from the multiplex PCR reads in MiXCR, one entry per CDR3 protein. The sample shows fewer than 500,000 distinct CDR3 sequences, 13% of them seen only once. Exclusion of a patient resulted from uncontrolled infection, other autoimmune disease, pregnancy or lactation. Germline assignment: CDR1 LGHDT and CDR2 YNNKEL (reference sequence). The V end was cut by 4 bases, the J end by 4 bases, with 12 bases between. This CDR3 spans 14 amino acids.

The chain has TRBV3-1 and TRBJ2-3; D is possibly TRBD2 (5 bases). The receptor was derived from a man younger than 40 with Graves' hyperthyroidism that later progressed to Graves' ophthalmopathy. Sequenced material: blood. This CDR3 is CASSRTLGADTQYF. CDR3 DNA: TGTGCCAGCAGCCGGACGCTCGGGGCAGATACGCAGTATTTT.